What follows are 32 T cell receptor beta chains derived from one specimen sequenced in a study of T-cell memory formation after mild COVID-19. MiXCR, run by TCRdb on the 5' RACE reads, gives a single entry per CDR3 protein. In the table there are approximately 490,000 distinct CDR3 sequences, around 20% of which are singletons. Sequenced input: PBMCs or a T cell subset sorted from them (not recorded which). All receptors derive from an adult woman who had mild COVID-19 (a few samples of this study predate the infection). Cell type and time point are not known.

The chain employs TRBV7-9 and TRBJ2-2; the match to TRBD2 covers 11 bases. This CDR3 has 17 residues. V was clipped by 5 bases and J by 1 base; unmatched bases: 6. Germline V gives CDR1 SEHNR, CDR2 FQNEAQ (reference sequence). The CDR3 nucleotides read TGTGCCAGCAGCGAAGGACTAGCGGGCAGGAACACCGGGGAGCTGTTTTTT. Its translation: CASSEGLAGRNTGELFF.

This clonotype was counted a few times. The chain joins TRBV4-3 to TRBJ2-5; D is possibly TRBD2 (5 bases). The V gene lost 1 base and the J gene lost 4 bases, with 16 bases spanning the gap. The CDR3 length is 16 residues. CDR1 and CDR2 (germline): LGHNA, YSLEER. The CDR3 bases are TGCGCCAGCAGCCAAGCGAGGGAAGTAGTGGGAGAGACCCAGTACTTC. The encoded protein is CASSQAREVVGETQYF.

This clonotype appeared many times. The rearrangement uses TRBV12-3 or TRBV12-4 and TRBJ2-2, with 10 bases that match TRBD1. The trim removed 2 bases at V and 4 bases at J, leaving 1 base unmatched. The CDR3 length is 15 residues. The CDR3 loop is CASSLRTGGTGELFF. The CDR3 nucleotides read TGTGCCAGCAGTTTAAGGACAGGGGGCACCGGGGAGCTGTTTTTT.

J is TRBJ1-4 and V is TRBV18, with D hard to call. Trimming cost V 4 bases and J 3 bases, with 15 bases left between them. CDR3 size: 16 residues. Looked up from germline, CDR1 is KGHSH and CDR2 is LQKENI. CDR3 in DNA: TGTGCCAGCTCACAGGGTCCGCCTGTACCTAATGAAAAACTGTTTTTT. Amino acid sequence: CASSQGPPVPNEKLFF.

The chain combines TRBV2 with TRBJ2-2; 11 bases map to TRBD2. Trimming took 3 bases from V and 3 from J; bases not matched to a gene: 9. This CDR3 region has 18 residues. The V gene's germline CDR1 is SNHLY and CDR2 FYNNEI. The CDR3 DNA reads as TGTGCCAGCAGTGAGGGTCTAGCGGGGGGACTCCACACCGGGGAGCTGTTTTTT. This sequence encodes CASSEGLAGGLHTGELFF.

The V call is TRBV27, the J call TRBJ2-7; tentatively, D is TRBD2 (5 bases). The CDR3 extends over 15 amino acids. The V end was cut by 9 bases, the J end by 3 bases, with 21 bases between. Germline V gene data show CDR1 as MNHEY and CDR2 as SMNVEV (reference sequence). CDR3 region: CARTLSGVGDYEQYF. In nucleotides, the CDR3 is TGTGCCAGGACCCTAAGTGGGGTCGGGGACTACGAGCAGTACTTC.

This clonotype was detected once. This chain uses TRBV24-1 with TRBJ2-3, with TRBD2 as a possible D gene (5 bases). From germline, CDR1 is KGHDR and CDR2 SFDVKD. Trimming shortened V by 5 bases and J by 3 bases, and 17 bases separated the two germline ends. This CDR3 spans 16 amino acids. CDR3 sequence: CATSVPKGAGTDTQYF. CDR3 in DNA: TGTGCCACCAGTGTCCCCAAGGGAGCCGGTACAGATACGCAGTATTTT.

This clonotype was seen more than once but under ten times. The CDR3 spells CASSPTDWYNEQFF. The CDR3, as DNA: TGTGCCAGCAGCCCCACTGACTGGTACAATGAGCAGTTCTTC. The chain links TRBV7-9 to TRBJ2-1, with D unresolved. The CDR3 totals 14 residues. Trimming took 5 bases from V and 4 from J, leaving 12 bases between them. The germline gives CDR1 SEHNR, CDR2 FQNEAQ (reference sequence).

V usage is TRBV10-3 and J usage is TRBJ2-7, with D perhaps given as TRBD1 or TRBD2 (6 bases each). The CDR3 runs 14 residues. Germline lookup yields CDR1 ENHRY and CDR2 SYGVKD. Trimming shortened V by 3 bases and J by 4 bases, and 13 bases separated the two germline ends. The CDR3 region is CAISDLQGRYEQYF. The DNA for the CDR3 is TGTGCCATCAGTGACCTCCAGGGGAGGTACGAGCAGTACTTC.

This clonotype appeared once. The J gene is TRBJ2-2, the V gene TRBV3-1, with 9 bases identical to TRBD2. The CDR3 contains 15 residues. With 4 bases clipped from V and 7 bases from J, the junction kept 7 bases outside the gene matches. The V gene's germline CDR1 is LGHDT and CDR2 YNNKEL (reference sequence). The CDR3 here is CASSLSGGPNGELFF. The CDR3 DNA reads TGTGCCAGCAGCCTAAGCGGGGGGCCTAACGGGGAGCTGTTTTTT.

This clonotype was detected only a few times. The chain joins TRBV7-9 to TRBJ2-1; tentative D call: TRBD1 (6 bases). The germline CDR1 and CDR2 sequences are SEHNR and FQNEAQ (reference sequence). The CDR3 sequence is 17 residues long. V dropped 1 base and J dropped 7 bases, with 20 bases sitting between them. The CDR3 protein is CASSLDLGARFGNEQFF. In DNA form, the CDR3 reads TGTGCCAGCAGCTTAGATCTGGGGGCAAGATTCGGGAATGAGCAGTTCTTC. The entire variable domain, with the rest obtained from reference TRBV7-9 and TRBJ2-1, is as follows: DTGVSQNPRHKITKRGQNVTFRCDPISEHNRLYWYRQTLGQGPEFLTYFQNEAQLEKSRLLSDRFSAERPKGSFSTLEIQRTEQGDSAMYLCASSLDLGARFGNEQFFGPGTRLTVL.

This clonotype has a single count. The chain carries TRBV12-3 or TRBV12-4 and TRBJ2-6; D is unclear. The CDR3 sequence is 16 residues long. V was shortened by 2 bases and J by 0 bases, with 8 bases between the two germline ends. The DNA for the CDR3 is TGTGCCAGCAGTTTACCGGGCAGCTCTGGGGCCAACGTCCTGACTTTC. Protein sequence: CASSLPGSSGANVLTF.

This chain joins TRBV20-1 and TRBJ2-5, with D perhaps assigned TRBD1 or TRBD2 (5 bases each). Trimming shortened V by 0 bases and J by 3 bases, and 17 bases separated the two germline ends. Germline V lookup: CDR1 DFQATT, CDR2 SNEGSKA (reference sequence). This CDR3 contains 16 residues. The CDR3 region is CSARDWPGQGKETQYF. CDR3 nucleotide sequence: TGCAGTGCTAGAGATTGGCCGGGGCAGGGTAAAGAGACCCAGTACTTC.

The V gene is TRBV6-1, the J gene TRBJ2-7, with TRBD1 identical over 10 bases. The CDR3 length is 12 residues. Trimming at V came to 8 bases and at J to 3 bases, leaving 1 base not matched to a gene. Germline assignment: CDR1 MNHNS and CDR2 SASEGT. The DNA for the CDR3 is TGTGCCAGCGGGACAGGGGACTACGAGCAGTACTTC. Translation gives CASGTGDYEQYF.

The CDR3 is CASSSPVVGEQFF. CDR3 in DNA: TGTGCCAGCAGCTCCCCGGTTGTGGGAGAGCAGTTCTTC. This chain links TRBV7-2 with TRBJ2-1; D gene unclear. CDR1 SGHTA and CDR2 FQGNSA come from the germline V gene. Trimming stripped 4 bases from V and 10 bases from J, with 14 bases between. CDR3 length equals 13 residues.

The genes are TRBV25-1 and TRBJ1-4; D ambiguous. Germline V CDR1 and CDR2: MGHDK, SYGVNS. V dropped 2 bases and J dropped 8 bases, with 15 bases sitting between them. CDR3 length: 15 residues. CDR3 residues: CASSETSTLGEKLFF. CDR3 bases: TGTGCCAGCAGTGAAACCTCTACGCTGGGGGAAAAACTGTTTTTT.

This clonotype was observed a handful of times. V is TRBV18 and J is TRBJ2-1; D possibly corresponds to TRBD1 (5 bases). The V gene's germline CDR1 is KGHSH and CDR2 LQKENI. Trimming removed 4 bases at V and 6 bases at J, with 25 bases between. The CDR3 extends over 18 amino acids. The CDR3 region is CASSLLSPMGIRGNEQFF. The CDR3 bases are TGTGCCAGCTCACTCTTAAGCCCGATGGGGATTAGGGGCAATGAGCAGTTCTTC.

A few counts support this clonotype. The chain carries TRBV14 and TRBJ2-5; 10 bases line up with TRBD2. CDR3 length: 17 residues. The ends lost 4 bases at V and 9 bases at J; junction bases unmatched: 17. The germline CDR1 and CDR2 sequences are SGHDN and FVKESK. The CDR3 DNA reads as TGTGCCAGCAGCCTGATAGGGCTTTCCGGACTAGCGGTACCCCAGTACTTC. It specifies CASSLIGLSGLAVPQYF.

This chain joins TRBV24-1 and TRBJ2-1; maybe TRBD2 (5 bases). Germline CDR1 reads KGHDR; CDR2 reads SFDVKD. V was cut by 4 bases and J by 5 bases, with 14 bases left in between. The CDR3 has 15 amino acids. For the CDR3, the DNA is TGTGCCACCAGTGACCCCGGACGGAGGCACAATGAGCAGTTCTTC. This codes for CATSDPGRRHNEQFF.

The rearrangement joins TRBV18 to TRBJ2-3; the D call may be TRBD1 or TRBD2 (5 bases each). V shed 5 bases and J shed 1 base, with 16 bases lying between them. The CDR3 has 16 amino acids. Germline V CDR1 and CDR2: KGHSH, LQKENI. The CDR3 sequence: CASSDKGRSGTDTQYF. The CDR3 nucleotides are TGTGCCAGCTCAGATAAGGGACGTTCTGGCACAGATACGCAGTATTTT.

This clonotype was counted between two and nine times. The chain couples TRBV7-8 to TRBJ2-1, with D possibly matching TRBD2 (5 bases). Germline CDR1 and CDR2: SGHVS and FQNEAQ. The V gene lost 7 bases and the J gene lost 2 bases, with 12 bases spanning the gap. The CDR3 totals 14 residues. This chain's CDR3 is CASTPGVAYNEQFF. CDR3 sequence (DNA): TGTGCCAGCACCCCCGGGGTAGCCTACAATGAGCAGTTCTTC.

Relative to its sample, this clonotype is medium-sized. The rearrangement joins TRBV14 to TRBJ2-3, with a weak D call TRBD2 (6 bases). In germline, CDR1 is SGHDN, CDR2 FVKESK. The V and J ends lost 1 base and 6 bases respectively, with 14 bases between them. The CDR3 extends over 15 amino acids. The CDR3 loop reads CASSQAGEWGDTQYF. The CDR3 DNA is TGTGCCAGCAGCCAAGCGGGGGAGTGGGGTGATACGCAGTATTTT.

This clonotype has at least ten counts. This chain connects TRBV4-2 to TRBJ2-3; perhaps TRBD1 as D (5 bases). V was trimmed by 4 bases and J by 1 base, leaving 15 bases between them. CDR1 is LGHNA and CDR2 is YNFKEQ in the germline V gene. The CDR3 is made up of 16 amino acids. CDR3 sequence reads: CASSLAAGQGTDTQYF. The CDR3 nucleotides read TGTGCCAGCAGCCTAGCCGCAGGGCAGGGCACAGATACGCAGTATTTT.

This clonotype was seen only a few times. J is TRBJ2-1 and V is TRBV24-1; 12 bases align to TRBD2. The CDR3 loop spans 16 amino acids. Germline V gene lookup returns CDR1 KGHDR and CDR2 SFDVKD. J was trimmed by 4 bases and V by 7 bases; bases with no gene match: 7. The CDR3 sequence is CATSASGTSGYNEQFF. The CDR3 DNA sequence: TGTGCCACCAGCGCATCCGGGACTAGCGGGTACAATGAGCAGTTCTTC.

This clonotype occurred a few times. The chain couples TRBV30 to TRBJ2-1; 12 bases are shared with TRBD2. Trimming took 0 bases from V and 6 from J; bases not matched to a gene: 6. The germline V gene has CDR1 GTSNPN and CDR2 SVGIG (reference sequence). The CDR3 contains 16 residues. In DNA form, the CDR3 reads TGTGCCTGGAGTGTTCAGGCTAGCGGGGGGGCCAATGAGCAGTTCTTC. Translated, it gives CAWSVQASGGANEQFF. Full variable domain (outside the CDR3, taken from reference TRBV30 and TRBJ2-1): SQTIHQWPATLVQPVGSPLSLECTVEGTSNPNLYWYRQAAGRGLQLLFYSVGIGQISSEVPQNLSASRPQDRQFILSSKKLLLSDSGFYLCAWSVQASGGANEQFFGPGTRLTVL.

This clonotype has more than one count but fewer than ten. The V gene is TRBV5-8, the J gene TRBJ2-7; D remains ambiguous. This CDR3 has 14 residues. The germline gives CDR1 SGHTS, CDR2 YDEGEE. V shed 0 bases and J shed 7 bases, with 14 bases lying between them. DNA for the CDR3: TGTGCCAGCAGCTTGGCTGGAGCCCCTCGGGAGCAGTACTTC. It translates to CASSLAGAPREQYF.

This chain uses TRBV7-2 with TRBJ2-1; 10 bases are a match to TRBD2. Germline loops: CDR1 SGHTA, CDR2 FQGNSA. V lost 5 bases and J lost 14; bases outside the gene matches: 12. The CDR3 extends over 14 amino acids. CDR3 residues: CASSQSLAGDLEFF. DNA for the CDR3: TGTGCCAGCAGCCAATCCCTAGCGGGAGACCTTGAGTTCTTC.

The CDR3 nucleotides read TGTGCCAGCAGCTTAATGCCGGCTTCTGAAGCTTTCTTT. This encodes CASSLMPASEAFF. V usage is TRBV7-3 and J usage is TRBJ1-1; D gene ambiguous. Trimming pared 1 base from V and 6 bases from J, leaving 9 bases between. CDR1 is SGHTA, CDR2 FQGTGA, per germline. The CDR3 totals 13 residues.

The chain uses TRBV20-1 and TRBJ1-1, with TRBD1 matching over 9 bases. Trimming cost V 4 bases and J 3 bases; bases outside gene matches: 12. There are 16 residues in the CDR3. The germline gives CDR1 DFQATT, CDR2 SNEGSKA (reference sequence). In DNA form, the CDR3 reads TGCAGTGCTACAGGCGGGACAGGGCATGGCGACACTGAAGCTTTCTTT. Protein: CSATGGTGHGDTEAFF.

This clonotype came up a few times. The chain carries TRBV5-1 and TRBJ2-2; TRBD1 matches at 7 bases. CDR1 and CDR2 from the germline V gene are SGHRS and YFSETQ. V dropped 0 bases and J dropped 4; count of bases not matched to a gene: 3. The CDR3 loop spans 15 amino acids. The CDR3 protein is CASSLGDRLTGELFF. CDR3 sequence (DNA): TGCGCCAGCAGCTTGGGGGACAGACTCACCGGGGAGCTGTTTTTT.

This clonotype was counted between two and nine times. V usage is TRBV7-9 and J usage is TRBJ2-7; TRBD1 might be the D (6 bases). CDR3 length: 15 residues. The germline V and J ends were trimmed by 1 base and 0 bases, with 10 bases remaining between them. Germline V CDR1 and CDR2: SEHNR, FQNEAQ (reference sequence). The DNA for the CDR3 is TGTGCCAGCAGCTTAGTGGGGGCAAGCTCCTACGAGCAGTACTTC. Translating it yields CASSLVGASSYEQYF.

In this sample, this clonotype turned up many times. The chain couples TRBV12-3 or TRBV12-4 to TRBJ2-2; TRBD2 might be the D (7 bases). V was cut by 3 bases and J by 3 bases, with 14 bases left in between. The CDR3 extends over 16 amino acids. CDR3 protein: CASSFLGGGHTGELFF. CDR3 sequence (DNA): TGTGCCAGCAGTTTTCTCGGCGGGGGCCACACCGGGGAGCTGTTTTTT.